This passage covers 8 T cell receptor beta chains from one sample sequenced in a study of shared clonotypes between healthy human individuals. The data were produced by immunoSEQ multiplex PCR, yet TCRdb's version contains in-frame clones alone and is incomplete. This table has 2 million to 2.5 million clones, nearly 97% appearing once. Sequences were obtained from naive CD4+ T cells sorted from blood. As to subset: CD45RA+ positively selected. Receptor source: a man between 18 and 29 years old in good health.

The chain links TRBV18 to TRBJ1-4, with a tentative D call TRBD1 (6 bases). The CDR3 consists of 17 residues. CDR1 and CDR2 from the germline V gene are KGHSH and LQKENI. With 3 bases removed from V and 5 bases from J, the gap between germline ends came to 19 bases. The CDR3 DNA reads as TGTGCCAGCTCACCCGCCGCGAAGGGGGGAGTCAATGAAAAACTGTTTTTT. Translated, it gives CASSPAAKGGVNEKLFF.

This CDR3 is CASSSGQRGSEAFF. DNA for the CDR3: TGTGCCAGCAGCTCGGGACAACGGGGCTCTGAAGCTTTCTTT. The rearrangement uses TRBV11-3 and TRBJ1-1, with D perhaps matching TRBD1 (6 bases). The CDR3 covers 14 residues. Trimming took off 4 bases at V and 6 bases at J, with 15 bases between the two ends. Germline V gene sequence: CDR1 SGHNT, CDR2 YENEEA.

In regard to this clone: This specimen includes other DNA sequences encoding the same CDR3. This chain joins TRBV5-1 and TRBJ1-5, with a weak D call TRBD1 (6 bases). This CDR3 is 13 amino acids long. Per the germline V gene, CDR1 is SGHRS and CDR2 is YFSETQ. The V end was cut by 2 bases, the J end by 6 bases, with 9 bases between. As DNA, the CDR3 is TGCGCCAGCAGCTTCGGGGGCGGTCAGCCCCAGCATTTT. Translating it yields CASSFGGGQPQHF.

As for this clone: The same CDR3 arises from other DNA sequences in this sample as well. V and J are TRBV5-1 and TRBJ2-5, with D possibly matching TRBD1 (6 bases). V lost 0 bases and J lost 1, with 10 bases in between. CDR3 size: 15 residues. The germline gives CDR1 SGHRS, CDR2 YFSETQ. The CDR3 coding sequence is TGCGCCAGCAGCTTGGCGACAGGTTTCCAAGAGACCCAGTACTTC. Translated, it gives CASSLATGFQETQYF.

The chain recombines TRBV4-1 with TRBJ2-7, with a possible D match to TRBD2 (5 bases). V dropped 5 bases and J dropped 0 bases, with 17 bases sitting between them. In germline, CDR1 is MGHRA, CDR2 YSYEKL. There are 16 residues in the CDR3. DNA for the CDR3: TGCGCCAGCAGCACCCGGACTTCCACTACCTCCTACGAGCAGTACTTC. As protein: CASSTRTSTTSYEQYF.

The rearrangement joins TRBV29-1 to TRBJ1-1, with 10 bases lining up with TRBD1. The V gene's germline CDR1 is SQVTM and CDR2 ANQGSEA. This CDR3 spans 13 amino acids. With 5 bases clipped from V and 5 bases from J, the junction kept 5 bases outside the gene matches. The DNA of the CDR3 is TGCAGCGTTTGGGACAGGGGAGGGACTGAAGCTTTCTTT. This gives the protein CSVWDRGGTEAFF.

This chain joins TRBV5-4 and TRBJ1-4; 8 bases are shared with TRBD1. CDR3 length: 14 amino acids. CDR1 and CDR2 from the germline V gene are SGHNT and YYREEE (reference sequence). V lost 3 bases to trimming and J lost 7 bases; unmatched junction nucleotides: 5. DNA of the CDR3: TGTGCCAGCAGCTATACAGGGGGAGGTGAAAAACTGTTTTTT. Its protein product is CASSYTGGGEKLFF.

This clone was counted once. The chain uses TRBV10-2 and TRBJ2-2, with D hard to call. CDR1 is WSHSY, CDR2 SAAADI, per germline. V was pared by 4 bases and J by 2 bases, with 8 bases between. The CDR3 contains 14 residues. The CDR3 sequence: CASSGRFNTGELFF. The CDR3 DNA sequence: TGCGCCAGCAGTGGACGGTTCAACACCGGGGAGCTGTTTTTT.